Only one count was recorded for the clone carrying this T cell receptor (beta chain). Its antigen is currently unknown. The data belong to a study of T cell responses to AZD1222 COVID-19 vaccine. Notes on the study in general: There were vaccine-associated CD4 TCRs across spike, dominant at 160-218 and 743-854.

The table came from immunoSEQ multiplex PCR; TCRdb's copy has only in-frame clones and leaves some out. There are 110,000 or so clones in the sample; around 88% occur only once, and approximately 6.9% lies in the top ten. Second doses were pooled across both intervals (about 4 or about 12 weeks). The germline CDR1 and CDR2 sequences are SGHVS and FQNEAQ. Trimming stripped 7 bases from V and 0 bases from J, with 13 bases between. This CDR3 has 15 residues. Sequenced here: peripheral blood, sampled 28 days after the second AZD1222 dose. The chain employs TRBV7-8 and TRBJ1-5, with TRBD1 as a possible D gene (5 bases). The receptor's source is an adult who received the AZD1222 COVID-19 vaccine. The CDR3 region has the DNA TGTGCCAGCACCCCGAGGGGAGATAGCAATCAGCCCCAGCATTTT. It yields the protein CASTPRGDSNQPQHF.